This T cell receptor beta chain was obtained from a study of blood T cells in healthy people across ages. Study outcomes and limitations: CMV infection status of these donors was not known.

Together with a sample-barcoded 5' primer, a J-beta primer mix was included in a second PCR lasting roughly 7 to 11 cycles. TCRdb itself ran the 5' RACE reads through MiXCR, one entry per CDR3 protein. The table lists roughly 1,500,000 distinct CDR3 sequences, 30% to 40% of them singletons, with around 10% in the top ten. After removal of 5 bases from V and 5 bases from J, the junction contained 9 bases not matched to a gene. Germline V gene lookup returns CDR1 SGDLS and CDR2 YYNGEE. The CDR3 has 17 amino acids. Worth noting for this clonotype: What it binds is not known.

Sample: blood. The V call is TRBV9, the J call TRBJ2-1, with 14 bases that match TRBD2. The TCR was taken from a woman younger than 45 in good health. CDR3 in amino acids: CASSTGLAGGPDNEQFF. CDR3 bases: TGTGCCAGCAGTACCGGACTAGCGGGAGGTCCTGACAATGAGCAGTTCTTC.